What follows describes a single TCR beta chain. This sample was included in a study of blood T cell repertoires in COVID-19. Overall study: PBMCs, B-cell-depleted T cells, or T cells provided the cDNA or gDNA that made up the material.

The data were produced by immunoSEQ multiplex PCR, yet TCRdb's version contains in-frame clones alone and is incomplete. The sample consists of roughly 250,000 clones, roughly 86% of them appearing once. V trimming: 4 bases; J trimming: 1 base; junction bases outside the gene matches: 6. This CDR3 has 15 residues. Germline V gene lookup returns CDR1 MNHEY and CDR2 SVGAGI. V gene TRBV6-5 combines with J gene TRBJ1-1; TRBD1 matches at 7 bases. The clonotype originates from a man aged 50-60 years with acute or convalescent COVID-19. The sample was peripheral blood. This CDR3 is CASSFRTGGNTEAFF. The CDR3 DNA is TGTGCCAGCAGTTTCCGGACAGGTGGGAACACTGAAGCTTTCTTT.